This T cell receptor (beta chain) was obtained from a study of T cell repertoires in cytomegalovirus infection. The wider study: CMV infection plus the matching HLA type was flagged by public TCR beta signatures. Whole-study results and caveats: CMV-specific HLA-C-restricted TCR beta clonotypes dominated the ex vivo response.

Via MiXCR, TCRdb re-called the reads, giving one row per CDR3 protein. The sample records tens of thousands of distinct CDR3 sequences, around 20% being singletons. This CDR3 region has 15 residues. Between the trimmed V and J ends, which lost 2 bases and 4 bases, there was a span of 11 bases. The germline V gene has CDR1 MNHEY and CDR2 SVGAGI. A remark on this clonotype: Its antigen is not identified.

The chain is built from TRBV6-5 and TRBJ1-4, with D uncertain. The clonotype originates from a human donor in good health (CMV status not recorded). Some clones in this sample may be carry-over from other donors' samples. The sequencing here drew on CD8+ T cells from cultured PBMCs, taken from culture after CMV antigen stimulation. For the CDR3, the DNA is TGTGCCAGCAGTTACCGAACGGATGTTAATGAAAAACTGTTTTTT. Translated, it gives CASSYRTDVNEKLFF.